This note documents a single TCR beta chain sequence. Its antigen target is currently unknown. The sample holds no much larger clone one base away, and base qualities are not on file. The donors were included in the validation cohort of roughly 120 subjects, a group kept apart from the roughly 700-subject first cohort. The entry originates in a study of cytomegalovirus exposure and HLA in healthy donors listed by TCRdb under 2017. Describing the broader study: A later analysis indicated that the 130 or so validation repertoires were generated on the platform also employed for the roughly 730 repertoires of the first cohort. The study aimed to test whether cataloging public T cell receptors could reveal signatures of past pathogen exposure. Besides the first cohort of hundreds of subjects, a separate validation cohort made up of 120 different subjects was used. The study combined high-throughput TCR immunosequencing, statistical association of individual TCRs with disease status, and machine learning to predict cytomegalovirus infection status. Overall study results and their limits: In the study, some 160 TCR beta chains were listed as associated with cytomegalovirus. Three of the identified cytomegalovirus-associated TCR beta chains were confirmed in vitro to be specific for cytomegalovirus antigens. The authors suggested that the approach could potentially be generalized to other disease states and immunological phenotypes. Cytomegalovirus status was reported to be diagnosed by the classifier with high specificity and sensitivity in both the original and validation cohorts. All 120 or so repertoires were used to score co-occurrence in the validation cohort in a later analysis, because that analysis had no HLA typing for the cohort. Across donors, most TCR sequences were observed very rarely, whereas some public TCRs were present in many individuals. In a later analysis, TCRs clustered in the first cohort were found to also tend to co-occur in the 120 validation repertoires, with 94% of cluster scores above 0.

At the junction V is shortened by 3 bases and J by 1 base, with 6 bases in between. CDR1 is given as SGHTA and CDR2 as FQGNSA, both from the germline V gene. There are 13 amino acids in the CDR3, from cysteine to phenylalanine inclusive. Solely the CDR3 DNA is kept, with 39 bases framed from the first base. Library method: the immunoSEQ multiplex PCR assay. For the original study's pipeline: A statistical classification framework was developed to diagnose cytomegalovirus status using the catalog of TCR beta chain sequences. This immuneACCESS table, as held by TCRdb, lists in-frame sequences with V and J called but not all clones. Of the missing ones, under half trace to an unresolved V gene in checked studies; the others have no known cause. For V, J and clone size, that table is used; D and trimming come from the DNA. Across this sample there are 110,000 or so clones, with around 89% seen only once. About 1.7% of the sample is in the top ten clones.

This sequence uses TRBV7-2 and TRBJ1-2, with an unclear D gene assignment. Material: PBMCs. This sequence was found in a young man in good health and CMV-seronegative. The nucleotide sequence reads TGTGCCAGCAGCTTGCGAAATAACTATGGCTACACCTTC. Protein translation: CASSLRNNYGYTF.